This T cell receptor beta chain was identified during a study of HIV-infected children after antiretroviral therapy interruption. Study background: Children had CD4+ above 500, viral load below 50 copies/ml, either treatment arm. Weeks 0, 12, interruption end (24 or 48), and about 3 years post-study gave interruption-arm samples. Study-level results: The Gini coefficient of naive CD4+ repertoires rose, returning to baseline by 3 years.

The TCR library was built from RNA with a 3' RACE protocol and unique molecular identifiers. A single record per CDR3 protein comes from TCRdb applying MiXCR to the 3' RACE reads. The data show around 50,000 distinct CDR3 sequences, 4.3% seen once. This clonotype has a count of ten or more. The antigen is undetermined. With V trimmed by 0 bases and J by 6 bases, 7 bases remained unmatched. Germline lookup yields CDR1 KGHSH and CDR2 LQKENI. The CDR3 runs 15 residues. Treatment: PENTA 11 planned treatment interruption arm or continuous ART arm. V gene TRBV18 combines with J gene TRBJ1-2, with 7 positions matching TRBD1. The sequence derives from a pool of human donors with HIV. This sample comprised CD45RA+ CD4+ T cells from PBMCs, pooled from several time points, obtained from a donor given antiretroviral therapy, either interrupted or continuous. The subset: naive CD4+ CD45RA+ CD45RO- T cells. The CDR3 sequence: CASSPPIWDSNGYTF. The DNA for the CDR3 is TGTGCCAGCTCACCACCCATTTGGGACAGTAATGGCTACACCTTC.